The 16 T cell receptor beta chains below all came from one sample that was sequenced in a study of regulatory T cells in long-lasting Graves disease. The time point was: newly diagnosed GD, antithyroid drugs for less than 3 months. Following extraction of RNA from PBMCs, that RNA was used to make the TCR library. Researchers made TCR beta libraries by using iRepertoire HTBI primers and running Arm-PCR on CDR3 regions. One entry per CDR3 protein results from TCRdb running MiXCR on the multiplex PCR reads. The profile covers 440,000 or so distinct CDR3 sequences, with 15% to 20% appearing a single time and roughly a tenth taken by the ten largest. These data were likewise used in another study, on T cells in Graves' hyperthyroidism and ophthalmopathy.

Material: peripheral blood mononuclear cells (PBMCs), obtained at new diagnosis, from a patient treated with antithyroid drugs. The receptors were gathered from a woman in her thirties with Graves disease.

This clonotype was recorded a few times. CDR3 residues: CASRLLAGVTGELFF. CDR3 coding DNA: TGTGCCAGCAGACTACTAGCGGGAGTTACCGGGGAGCTGTTTTTT. The chain couples TRBV28 to TRBJ2-2; 11 positions agree with TRBD2. Per the germline V gene, CDR1 is MDHEN and CDR2 is SYDVKM. CDR3 length: 15 residues. V lost 6 bases and J lost 5; bases outside the gene matches: 5. Full variable domain (outside the CDR3, taken from reference TRBV28 and TRBJ2-2): DVKVTQSSRYLVKRTGEKVFLECVQDMDHENMFWYRQDPGLGLRLIYFSYDVKMKEKGDIPEGYSVSREKKERFSLILESASTNQTSMYLCASRLLAGVTGELFFGEGSRLTVL.

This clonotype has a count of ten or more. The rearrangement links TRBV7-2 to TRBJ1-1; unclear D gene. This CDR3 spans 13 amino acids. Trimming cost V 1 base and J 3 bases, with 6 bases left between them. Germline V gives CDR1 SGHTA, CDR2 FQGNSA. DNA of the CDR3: TGTGCCAGCAGCTTAGAGCTTGACACTGAAGCTTTCTTT. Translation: CASSLELDTEAFF.

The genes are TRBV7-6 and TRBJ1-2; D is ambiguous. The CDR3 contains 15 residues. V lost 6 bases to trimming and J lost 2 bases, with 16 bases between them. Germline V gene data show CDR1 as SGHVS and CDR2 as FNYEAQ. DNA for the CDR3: TGTGCCAGCAGTCAATTTTCTGTCAGCAACTATGGCTACACCTTC. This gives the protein CASSQFSVSNYGYTF.

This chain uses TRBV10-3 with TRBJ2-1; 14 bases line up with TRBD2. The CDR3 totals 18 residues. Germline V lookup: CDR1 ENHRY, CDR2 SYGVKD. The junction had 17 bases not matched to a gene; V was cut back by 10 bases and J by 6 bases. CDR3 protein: CATLPVPGLAGEGNEQFF. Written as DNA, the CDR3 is TGTGCCACCCTTCCCGTTCCGGGACTAGCGGGGGAAGGCAATGAGCAGTTCTTC.

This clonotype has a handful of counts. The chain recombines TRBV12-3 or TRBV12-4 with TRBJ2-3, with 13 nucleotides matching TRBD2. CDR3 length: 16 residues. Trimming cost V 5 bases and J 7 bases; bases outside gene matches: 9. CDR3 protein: CASSTRTSGSYNTQYF. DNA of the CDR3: TGTGCCAGCAGTACAAGGACTAGCGGGAGTTACAATACGCAGTATTTT.

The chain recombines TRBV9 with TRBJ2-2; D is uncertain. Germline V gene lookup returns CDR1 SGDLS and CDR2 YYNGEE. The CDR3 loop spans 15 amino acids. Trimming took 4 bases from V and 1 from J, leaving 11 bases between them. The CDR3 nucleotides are TGTGCCAGCAGCTTAGAGACGAGGAACACCGGGGAGCTGTTTTTT. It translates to CASSLETRNTGELFF. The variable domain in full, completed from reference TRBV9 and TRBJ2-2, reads DSGVTQTPKHLITATGQRVTLRCSPRSGDLSVYWYQQSLDQGLQFLIQYYNGEERAKGNILERFSAQQFPDLHSELNLSSLELGDSALYFCASSLETRNTGELFFGEGSRLTVL.

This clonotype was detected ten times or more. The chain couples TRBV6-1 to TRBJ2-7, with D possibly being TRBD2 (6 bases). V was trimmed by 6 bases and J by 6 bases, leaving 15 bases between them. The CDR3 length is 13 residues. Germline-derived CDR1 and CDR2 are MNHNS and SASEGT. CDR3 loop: CASSPTSGGEQYF. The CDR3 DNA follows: TGTGCCAGCAGCCCCACCTCCGGGGGCGAGCAGTACTTC.

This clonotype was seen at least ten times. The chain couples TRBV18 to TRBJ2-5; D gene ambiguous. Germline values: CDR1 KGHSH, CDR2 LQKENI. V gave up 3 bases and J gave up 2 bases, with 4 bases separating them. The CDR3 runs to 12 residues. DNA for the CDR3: TGTGCCAGCTCACCGCAACAAGAGACCCAGTACTTC. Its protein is CASSPQQETQYF.

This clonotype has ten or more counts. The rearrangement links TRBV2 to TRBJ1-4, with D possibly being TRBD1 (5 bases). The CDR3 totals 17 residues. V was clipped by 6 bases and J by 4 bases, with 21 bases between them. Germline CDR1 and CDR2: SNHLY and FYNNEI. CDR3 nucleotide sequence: TGTGCCAGCAGCGACCCGGGCCGGGGACGAAATAATGAAAAACTGTTTTTT. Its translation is CASSDPGRGRNNEKLFF.

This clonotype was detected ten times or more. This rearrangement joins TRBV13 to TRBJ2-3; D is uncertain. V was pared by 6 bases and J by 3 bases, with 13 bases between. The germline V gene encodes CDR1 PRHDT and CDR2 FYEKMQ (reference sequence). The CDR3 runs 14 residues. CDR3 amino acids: CASRLRLLTDTQYF. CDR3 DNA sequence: TGTGCCAGCAGATTAAGACTGCTTACAGATACGCAGTATTTT.

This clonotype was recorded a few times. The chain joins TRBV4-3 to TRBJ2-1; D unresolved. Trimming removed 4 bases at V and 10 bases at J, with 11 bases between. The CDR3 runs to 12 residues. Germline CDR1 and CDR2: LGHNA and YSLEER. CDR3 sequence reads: CASSRSDSEQFF. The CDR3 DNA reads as TGCGCCAGCAGCCGATCCGATTCGGAGCAGTTCTTC.

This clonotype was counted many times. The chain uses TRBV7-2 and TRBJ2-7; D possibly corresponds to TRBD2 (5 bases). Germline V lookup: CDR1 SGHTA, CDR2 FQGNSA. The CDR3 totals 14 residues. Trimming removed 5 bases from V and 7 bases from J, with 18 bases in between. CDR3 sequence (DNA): TGTGCCAGCAGCCCCAGGACTTCTCGCATGGAGCAGTACTTC. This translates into CASSPRTSRMEQYF.

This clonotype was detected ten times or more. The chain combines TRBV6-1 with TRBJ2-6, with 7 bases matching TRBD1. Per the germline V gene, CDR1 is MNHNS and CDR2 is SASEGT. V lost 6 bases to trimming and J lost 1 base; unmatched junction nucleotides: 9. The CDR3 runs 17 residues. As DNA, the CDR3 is TGTGCCAGCAGCCAGAGGACAGGCCGGTCTGGGGCCAACGTCCTGACTTTC. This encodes CASSQRTGRSGANVLTF.

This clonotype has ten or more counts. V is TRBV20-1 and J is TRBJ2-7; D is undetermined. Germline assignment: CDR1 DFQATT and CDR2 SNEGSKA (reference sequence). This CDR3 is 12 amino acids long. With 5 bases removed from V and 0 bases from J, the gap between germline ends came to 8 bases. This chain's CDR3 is CSAWANSYEQYF. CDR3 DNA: TGCAGTGCTTGGGCAAACTCCTACGAGCAGTACTTC.

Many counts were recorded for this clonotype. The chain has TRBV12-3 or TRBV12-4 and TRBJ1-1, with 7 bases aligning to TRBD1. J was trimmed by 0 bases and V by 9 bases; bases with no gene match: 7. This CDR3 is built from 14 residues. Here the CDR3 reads CASRQGLMNTEAFF. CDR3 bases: TGTGCCAGTAGACAGGGTCTCATGAACACTGAAGCTTTCTTT.

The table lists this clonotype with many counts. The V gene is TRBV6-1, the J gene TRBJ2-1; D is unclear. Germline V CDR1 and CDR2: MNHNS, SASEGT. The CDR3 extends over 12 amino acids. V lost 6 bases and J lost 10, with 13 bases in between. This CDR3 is CASRDIRWEQFF. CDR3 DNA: TGTGCCAGCAGAGACATAAGGTGGGAGCAGTTCTTC.